The clone carrying this T cell receptor (beta chain) has a count of ten or more. Its specificity is unknown. V shed 0 bases and J shed 6 bases, with 8 bases lying between them. Germline CDR1 reads SGHRS; CDR2 reads YFSETQ. This CDR3 spans 13 amino acids. The data are from a study of T-cell reconstitution after alpha-beta-depleted transplantation in children. Notes on the study in general: T cells produced anew were the main source of T-cell counts and diversity one year after transplant. Reported findings indicate that, about two months after transplant, alpha-beta T cells came from several hundred expanded clones, which were derived from non-depleted graft cells.

The TCRbeta library incorporated unique molecular identifiers. TCRdb independently ran MiXCR on the PCR reads; one entry per CDR3 protein. The sample holds around 700,000 distinct CDR3 sequences; around 13% are singletons and the top ten take about 0.79%. This sequence originates from a girl aged 2-15 years with congenital amegakaryocytic thrombocytopenia, due to receive a stem cell transplant. The chain combines TRBV5-1 with TRBJ2-3; D remains ambiguous. The sequenced sample was PBMCs, obtained before TCRalphabeta/CD19-depleted stem cell transplant. CDR3 nucleotides: TGCGCCAGCAGCTTGGTTCAAATCGATACGCAGTATTTT. It encodes CASSLVQIDTQYF.